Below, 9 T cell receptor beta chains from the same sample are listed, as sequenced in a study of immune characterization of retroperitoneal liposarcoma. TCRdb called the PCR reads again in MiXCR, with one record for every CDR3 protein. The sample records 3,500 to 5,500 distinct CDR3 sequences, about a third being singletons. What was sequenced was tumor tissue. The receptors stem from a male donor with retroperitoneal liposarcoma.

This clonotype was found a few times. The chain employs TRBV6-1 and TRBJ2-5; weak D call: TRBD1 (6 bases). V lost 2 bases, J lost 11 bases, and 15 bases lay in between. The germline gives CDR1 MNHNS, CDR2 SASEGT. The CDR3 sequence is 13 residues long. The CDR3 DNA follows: TGTGCCAGCAGTGAACAAAGGAAGGGGGAGCAGTACTTC. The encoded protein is CASSEQRKGEQYF.

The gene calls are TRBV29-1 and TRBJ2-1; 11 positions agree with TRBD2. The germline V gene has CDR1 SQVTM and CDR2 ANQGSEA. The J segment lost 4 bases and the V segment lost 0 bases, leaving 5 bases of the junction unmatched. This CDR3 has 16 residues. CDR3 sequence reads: CSVEEFTSGRYNEQFF. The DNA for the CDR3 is TGCAGCGTTGAAGAATTCACTAGCGGGAGATACAATGAGCAGTTCTTC.

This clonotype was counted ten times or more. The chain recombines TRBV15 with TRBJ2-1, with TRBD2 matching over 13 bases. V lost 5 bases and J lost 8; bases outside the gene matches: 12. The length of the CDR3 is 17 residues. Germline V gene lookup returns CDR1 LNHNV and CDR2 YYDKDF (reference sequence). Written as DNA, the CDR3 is TGTGCCACCAGCGTCCGACTAGCGGGAGGCAGGGTCTATGAGCAGTTCTTC. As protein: CATSVRLAGGRVYEQFF.

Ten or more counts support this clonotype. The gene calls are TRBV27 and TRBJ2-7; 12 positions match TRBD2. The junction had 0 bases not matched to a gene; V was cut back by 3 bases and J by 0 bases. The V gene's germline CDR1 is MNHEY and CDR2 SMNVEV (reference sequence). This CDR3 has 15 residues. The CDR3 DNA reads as TGTGCCAGCAGTTTGACTAGCGGGAGCTCCTACGAGCAGTACTTC. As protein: CASSLTSGSSYEQYF.

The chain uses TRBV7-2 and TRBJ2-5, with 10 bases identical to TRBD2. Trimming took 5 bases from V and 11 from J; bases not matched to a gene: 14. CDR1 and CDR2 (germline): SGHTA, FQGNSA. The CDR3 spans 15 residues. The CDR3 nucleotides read TGTGCCAGCAGCCTAGGACTAGCGGATTACAATGAGCAGTACTTC. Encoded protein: CASSLGLADYNEQYF. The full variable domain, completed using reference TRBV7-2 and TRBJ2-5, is GAGVSQSPSNKVTEKGKDVELRCDPISGHTALYWYRQSLGQGLEFLIYFQGNSAPDKSGLPSDRFSAERTGGSVSTLTIQRTQQEDSAVYLCASSLGLADYNEQYFGPGTRLLVL.

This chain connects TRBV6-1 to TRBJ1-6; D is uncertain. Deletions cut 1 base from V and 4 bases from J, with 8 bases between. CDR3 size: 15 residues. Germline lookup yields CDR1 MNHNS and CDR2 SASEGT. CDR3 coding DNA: TGTGCCAGCAGTGAAGACGAAGCGTATAATTCACCCCTCCACTTT. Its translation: CASSEDEAYNSPLHF.

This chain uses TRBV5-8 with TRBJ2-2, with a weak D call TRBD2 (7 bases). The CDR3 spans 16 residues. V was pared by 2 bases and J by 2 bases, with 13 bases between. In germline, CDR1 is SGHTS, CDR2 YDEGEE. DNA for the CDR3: TGTGCCAGCAGCTTCGGGGGGCGGTTAAACACCGGGGAGCTGTTTTTT. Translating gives CASSFGGRLNTGELFF.

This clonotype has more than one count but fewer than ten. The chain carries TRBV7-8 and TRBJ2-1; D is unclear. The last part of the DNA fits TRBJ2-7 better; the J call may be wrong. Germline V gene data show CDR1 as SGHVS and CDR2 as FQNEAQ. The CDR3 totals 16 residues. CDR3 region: CASSSSRFVSYNEQYF. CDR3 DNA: TGTGCCAGCAGCTCAAGCCGCTTTGTCTCCTACAATGAGCAGTACTTC.

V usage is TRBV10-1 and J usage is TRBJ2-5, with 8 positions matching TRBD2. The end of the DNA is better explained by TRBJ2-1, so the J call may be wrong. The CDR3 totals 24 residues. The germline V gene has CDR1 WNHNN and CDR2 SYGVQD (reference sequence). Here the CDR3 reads CASSESIPPSGSMVTQGGHNEQFF. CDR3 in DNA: TGCGCCAGCAGTGAGTCGATTCCCCCCAGCGGGAGCATGGTCACTCAGGGCGGGCACAATGAGCAGTTCTTC.